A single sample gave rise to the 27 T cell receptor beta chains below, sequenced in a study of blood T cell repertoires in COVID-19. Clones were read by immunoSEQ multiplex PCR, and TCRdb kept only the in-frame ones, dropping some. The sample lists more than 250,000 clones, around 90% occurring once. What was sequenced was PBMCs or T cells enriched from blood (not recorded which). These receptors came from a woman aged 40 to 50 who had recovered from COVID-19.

The CDR3 region is CASSTGAGLAGGELFF. The CDR3 DNA reads TGTGCCAGCAGCACCGGCGCCGGACTAGCGGGCGGGGAGCTGTTTTTT. The chain has TRBV11-2 and TRBJ2-2, with 11 positions matching TRBD2. The CDR3 consists of 16 residues. Germline V gene sequence: CDR1 SGHAT, CDR2 FQNNGV. The V gene end was trimmed by 5 bases and the J gene end by 7 bases; junction bases not matched to a gene: 9.

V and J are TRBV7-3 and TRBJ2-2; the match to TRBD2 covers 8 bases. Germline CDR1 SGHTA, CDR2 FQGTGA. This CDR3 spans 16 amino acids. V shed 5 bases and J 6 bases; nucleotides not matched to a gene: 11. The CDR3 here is CASSLSPAGESGELFF. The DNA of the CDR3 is TGTGCCAGCAGCCTAAGCCCAGCGGGAGAGTCCGGGGAGCTGTTTTTT.

This chain's CDR3 is CASRGGQGPYEQYF. The CDR3 DNA is TGTGCCAGCAGAGGCGGACAGGGTCCCTACGAGCAGTACTTC. This chain joins TRBV28 and TRBJ2-7; 8 bases match TRBD1. The CDR3 extends over 14 amino acids. Trimming at V came to 6 bases and at J to 2 bases, leaving 6 bases not matched to a gene. Germline V gives CDR1 MDHEN, CDR2 SYDVKM.

The CDR3 DNA sequence: TGTGCCAGCAGCGTAGGGGCAGGGGGCATGGGTAGCGGGAGCTCCTACGAGCAGTACTTC. Translated, it gives CASSVGAGGMGSGSSYEQYF. The chain combines TRBV9 with TRBJ2-7; a weak D match, TRBD2 (9 bases). This CDR3 has 20 amino acids. Trimming stripped 0 bases from V and 0 bases from J, with 25 bases between. Germline CDR1 reads SGDLS; CDR2 reads YYNGEE.

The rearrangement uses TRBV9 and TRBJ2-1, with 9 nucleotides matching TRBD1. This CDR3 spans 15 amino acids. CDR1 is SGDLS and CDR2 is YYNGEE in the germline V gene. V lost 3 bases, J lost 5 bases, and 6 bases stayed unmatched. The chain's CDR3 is CASSAGTGRNNEQFF. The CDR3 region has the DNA TGTGCCAGCAGCGCGGGGACAGGGAGGAACAATGAGCAGTTCTTC.

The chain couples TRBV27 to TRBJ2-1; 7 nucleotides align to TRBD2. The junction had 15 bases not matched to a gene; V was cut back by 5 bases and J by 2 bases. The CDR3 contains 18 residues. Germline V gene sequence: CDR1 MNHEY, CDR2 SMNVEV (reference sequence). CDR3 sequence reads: CASSPEISLAGAYNEQFF. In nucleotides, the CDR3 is TGTGCCAGCAGTCCCGAAATTTCTCTGGCGGGGGCCTACAATGAGCAGTTCTTC.

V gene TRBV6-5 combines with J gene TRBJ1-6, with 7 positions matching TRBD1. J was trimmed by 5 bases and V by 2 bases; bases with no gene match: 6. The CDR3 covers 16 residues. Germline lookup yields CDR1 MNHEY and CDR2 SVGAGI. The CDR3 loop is CASSYRPGQHNSPLHF. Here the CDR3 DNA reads TGTGCCAGCAGTTACCGGCCGGGACAGCATAATTCACCCCTCCACTTT.

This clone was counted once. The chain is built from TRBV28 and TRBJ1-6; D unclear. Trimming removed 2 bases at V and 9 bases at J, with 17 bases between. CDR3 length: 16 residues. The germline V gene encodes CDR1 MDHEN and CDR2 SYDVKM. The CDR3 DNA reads TGTGCCAGCAGTTTACCCCTAGTTGGGTCTGGTTCACCCCTCCACTTT. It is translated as CASSLPLVGSGSPLHF. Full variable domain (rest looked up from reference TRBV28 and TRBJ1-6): DVKVTQSSRYLVKRTGEKVFLECVQDMDHENMFWYRQDPGLGLRLIYFSYDVKMKEKGDIPEGYSVSREKKERFSLILESASTNQTSMYLCASSLPLVGSGSPLHFGNGTRLTVT.

The DNA for the CDR3 is TGTGCCAGCAGCTTAGCAGGAGGGCTAGAGACCCAGTACTTC. This encodes CASSLAGGLETQYF. V usage is TRBV7-2 and J usage is TRBJ2-5; weak D call: TRBD2 (6 bases). V was pared by 0 bases and J by 4 bases, with 9 bases between. This CDR3 region has 14 residues. The germline CDR1 and CDR2 sequences are SGHTA and FQGNSA.

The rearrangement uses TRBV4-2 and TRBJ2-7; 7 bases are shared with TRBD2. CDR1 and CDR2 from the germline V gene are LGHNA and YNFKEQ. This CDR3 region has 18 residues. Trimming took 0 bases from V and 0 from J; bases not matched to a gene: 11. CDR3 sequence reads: CASSQERGVATSSYEQYF. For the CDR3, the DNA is TGTGCCAGCAGCCAAGAACGGGGGGTAGCGACCAGCTCCTACGAGCAGTACTTC.

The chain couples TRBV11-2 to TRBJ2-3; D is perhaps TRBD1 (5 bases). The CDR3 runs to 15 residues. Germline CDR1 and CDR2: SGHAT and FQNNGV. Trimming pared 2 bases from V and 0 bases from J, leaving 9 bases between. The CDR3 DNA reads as TGTGCCAGCAGCTTAATAGGGGATAGCACAGATACGCAGTATTTT. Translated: CASSLIGDSTDTQYF.

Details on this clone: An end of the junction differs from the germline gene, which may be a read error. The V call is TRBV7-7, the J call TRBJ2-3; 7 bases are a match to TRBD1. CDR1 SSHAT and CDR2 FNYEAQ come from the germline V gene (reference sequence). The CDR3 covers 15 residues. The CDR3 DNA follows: TGTGCTAGCAGCGCAACCACAGGGGCCACAGATACGCAGTATTTT. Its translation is CASSATTGATDTQYF.

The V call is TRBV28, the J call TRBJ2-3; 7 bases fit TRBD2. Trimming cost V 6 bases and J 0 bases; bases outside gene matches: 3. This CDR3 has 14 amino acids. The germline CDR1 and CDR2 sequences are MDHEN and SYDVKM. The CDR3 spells CASSRGGSTDTQYF. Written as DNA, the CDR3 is TGTGCCAGCAGCCGCGGGGGTAGCACAGATACGCAGTATTTT.

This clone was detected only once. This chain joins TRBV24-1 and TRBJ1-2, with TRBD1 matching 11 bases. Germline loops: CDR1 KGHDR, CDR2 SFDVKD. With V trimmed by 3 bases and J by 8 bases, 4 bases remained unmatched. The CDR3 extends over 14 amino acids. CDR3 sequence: CATSDPGTGGGYTF. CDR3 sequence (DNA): TGTGCCACCAGTGATCCCGGGACAGGGGGAGGCTACACCTTC.

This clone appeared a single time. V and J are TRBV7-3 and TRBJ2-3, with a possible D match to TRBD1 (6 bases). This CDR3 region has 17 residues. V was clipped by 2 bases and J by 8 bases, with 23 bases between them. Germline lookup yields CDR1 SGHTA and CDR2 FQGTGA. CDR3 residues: CASSLAGAYQPSGTQYF. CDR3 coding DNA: TGTGCCAGCAGCTTAGCAGGGGCTTACCAGCCCAGCGGTACGCAGTATTTT.

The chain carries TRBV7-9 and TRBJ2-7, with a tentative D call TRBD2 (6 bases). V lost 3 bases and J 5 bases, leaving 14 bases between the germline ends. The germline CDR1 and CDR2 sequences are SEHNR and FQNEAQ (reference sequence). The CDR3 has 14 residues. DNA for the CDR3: TGTGCCAGCAGCTTGCAGGGAATAGCGGACGAGCAGTACTTC. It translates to CASSLQGIADEQYF.

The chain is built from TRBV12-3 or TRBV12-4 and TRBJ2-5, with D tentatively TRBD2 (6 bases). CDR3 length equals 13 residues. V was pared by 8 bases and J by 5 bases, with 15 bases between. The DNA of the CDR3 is TGTGCCAGCCTCCGGGGGTCAGAGGAGACCCAGTACTTC. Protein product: CASLRGSEETQYF.

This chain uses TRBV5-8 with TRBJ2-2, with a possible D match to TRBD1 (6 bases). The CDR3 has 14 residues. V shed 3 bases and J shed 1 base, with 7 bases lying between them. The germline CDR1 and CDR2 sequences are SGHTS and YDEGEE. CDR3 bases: TGTGCCAGCAGCTCGGGACAGAACACCGGGGAGCTGTTTTTT. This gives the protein CASSSGQNTGELFF.

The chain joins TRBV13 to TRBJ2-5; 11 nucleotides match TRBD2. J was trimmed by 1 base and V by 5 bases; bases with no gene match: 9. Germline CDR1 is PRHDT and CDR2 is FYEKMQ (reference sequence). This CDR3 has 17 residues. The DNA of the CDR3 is TGTGCCAGCAGCCGACTAGCGGGGAGGGGGGCCCAAGAGACCCAGTACTTC. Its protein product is CASSRLAGRGAQETQYF.

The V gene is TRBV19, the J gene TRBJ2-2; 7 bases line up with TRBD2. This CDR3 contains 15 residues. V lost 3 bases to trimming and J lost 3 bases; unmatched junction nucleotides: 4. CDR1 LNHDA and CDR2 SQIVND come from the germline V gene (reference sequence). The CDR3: CASSMVGGYTGELFF. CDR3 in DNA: TGTGCCAGTAGTATGGTGGGAGGGTACACCGGGGAGCTGTTTTTT.

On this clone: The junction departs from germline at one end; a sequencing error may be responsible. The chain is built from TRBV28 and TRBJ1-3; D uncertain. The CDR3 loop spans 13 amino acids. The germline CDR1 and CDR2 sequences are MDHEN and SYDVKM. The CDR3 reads CASSLSSGSTIYF. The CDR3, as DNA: TGTGCCAGCAGTTTATCCTCGGGAAGCACCATATATTTT.

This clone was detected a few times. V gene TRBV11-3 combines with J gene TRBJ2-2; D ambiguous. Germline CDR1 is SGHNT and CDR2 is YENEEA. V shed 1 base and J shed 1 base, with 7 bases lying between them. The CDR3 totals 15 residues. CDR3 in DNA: TGTGCCAGCAGCTTAGCCGGCGGGAACACCGGGGAGCTGTTTTTT. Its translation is CASSLAGGNTGELFF.

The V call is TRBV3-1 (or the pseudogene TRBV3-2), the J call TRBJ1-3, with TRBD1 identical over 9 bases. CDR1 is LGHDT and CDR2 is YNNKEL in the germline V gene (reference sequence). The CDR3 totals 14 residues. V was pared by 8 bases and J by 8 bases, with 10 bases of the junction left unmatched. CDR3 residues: CASGRGTGLDTIYF. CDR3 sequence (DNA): TGTGCCAGCGGAAGGGGGACAGGGCTGGACACCATATATTTT.

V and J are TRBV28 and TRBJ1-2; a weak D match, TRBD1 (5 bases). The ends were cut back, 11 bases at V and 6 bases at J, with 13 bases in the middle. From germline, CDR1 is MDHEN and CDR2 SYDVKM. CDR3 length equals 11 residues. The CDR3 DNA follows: TGTGCCGGGGGAGGAGTGGATGGCTACACCTTC. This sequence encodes CAGGGVDGYTF.

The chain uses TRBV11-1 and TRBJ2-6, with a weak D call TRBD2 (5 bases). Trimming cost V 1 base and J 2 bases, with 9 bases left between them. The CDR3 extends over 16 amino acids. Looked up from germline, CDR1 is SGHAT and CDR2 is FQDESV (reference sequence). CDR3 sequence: CASSLEVAPGANVLTF. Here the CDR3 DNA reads TGTGCCAGCAGCTTAGAGGTAGCGCCTGGGGCCAACGTCCTGACTTTC. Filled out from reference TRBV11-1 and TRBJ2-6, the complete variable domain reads EAEVAQSPRYKITEKSQAVAFWCDPISGHATLYWYRQILGQGPELLVQFQDESVVDDSQLPKDRFSAERLKGVDSTLKIQPAELGDSAMYLCASSLEVAPGANVLTFGAGSRLTVL.

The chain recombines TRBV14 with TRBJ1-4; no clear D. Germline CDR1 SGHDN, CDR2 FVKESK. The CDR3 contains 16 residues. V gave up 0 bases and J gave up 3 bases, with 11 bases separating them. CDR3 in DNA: TGTGCCAGCAGCCAAGATCGGGCGGGCGCTAATGAAAAACTGTTTTTT. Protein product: CASSQDRAGANEKLFF.

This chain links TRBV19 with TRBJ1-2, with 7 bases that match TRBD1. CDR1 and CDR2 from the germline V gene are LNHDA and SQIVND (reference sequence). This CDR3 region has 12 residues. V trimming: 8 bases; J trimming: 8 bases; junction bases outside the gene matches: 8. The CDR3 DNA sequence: TGTGCCAGTGCCCACAGGGGCGTCGGCTACACCTTC. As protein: CASAHRGVGYTF.